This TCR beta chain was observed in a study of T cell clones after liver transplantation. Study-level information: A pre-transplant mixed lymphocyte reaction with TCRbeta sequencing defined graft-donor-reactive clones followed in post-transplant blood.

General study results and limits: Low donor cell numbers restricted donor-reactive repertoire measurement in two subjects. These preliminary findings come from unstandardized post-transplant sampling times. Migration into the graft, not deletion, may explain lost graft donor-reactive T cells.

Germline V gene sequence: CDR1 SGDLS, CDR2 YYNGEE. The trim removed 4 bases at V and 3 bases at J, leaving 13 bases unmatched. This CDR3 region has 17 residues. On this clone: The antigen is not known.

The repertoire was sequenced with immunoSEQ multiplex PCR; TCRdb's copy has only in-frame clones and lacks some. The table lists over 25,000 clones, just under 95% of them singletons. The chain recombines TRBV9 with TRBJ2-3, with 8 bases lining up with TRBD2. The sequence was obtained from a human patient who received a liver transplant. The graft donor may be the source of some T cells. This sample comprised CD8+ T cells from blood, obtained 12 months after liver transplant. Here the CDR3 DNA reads TGTGCCAGCAGCAGCCGGCCGGTTCAGCGGGGGACAGATACGCAGTATTTT. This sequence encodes CASSSRPVQRGTDTQYF.